The next 18 T cell receptor beta chains were all read from a single sample in a study of T cells after yellow fever vaccination. TCRdb independently ran MiXCR on the 5' RACE reads; one entry per CDR3 protein. The sample yields about 320,000 distinct CDR3 sequences, 3.5% to 4.5% seen once. Sample: PBMCs, taken 15 days after the yellow fever booster vaccination. The receptors stem from a man between 18 and 29 years old who received the YFV17D yellow fever vaccine.

This clonotype was observed a few times. The chain links TRBV5-1 to TRBJ1-4; D is perhaps TRBD1 (5 bases). CDR3 length: 15 residues. The germline V and J ends were trimmed by 0 bases and 0 bases, with 6 bases remaining between them. Germline loops: CDR1 SGHRS, CDR2 YFSETQ. This chain's CDR3 is CASSLETATNEKLFF. CDR3 coding DNA: TGCGCCAGCAGCTTGGAGACAGCAACTAATGAAAAACTGTTTTTT.

The chain combines TRBV7-2 with TRBJ2-5; D might be TRBD1 or TRBD2, each matching 5 bases. The CDR3 runs 14 residues. CDR1 is SGHTA, CDR2 FQGNSA, per germline. Trimming took off 5 bases at V and 5 bases at J, with 15 bases between the two ends. The CDR3 spells CASSDPGKRETQYF. For the CDR3, the DNA is TGTGCCAGCAGCGACCCAGGGAAGCGGGAGACCCAGTACTTC.

This chain joins TRBV24-1 and TRBJ2-1, with D uncertain. Germline V gene sequence: CDR1 KGHDR, CDR2 SFDVKD. Trimming stripped 2 bases from V and 0 bases from J, with 10 bases between. This CDR3 is 16 amino acids long. The CDR3 protein is CATSDSVGGSYNEQFF. Written as DNA, the CDR3 is TGTGCCACCAGTGATTCGGTTGGCGGCTCCTACAATGAGCAGTTCTTC.

The rearrangement uses TRBV7-6 and TRBJ2-1; perhaps TRBD2 as D (5 bases). Germline V gene data show CDR1 as SGHVS and CDR2 as FNYEAQ. The ends were cut back, 5 bases at V and 5 bases at J, with 16 bases in the middle. The CDR3 loop spans 15 amino acids. The CDR3 region is CASSLTTTRDNEQFF. The CDR3 DNA reads as TGTGCCAGCAGCCTGACTACCACTAGGGACAATGAGCAGTTCTTC.

This chain uses TRBV27 with TRBJ2-7; TRBD2 matches 8 bases. The CDR3 extends over 16 amino acids. Germline-derived CDR1 and CDR2 are MNHEY and SMNVEV (reference sequence). V shed 5 bases, J shed 0 bases, and the junction held 9 bases outside the gene matches. CDR3: CASSPIPGTSSYEQYV. The CDR3 DNA reads as TGTGCCAGCAGTCCGATCCCCGGGACTAGCTCCTACGAGCAGTACGTC.

This clonotype has ten or more counts. The chain is built from TRBV4-1 and TRBJ2-1, with 9 bases matching TRBD1. Germline assignment: CDR1 MGHRA and CDR2 YSYEKL. Trimming cost V 3 bases and J 10 bases; bases outside gene matches: 7. This CDR3 comprises 14 residues. CDR3 amino acids: CASSHEQGAEEQFF. The CDR3 DNA follows: TGCGCCAGCAGCCACGAACAGGGGGCGGAGGAGCAGTTCTTC.

This clonotype was seen a few times. V usage is TRBV7-2 and J usage is TRBJ2-7, with TRBD2 matching over 11 bases. Germline V gene data show CDR1 as SGHTA and CDR2 as FQGNSA. V trimming: 4 bases; J trimming: 5 bases; junction bases outside the gene matches: 10. This CDR3 region has 16 residues. The CDR3 coding sequence is TGTGCCAGCAGCTCAGCCTCTAGCGGGGGGTTGCACGAGCAGTACTTC. It encodes CASSSASSGGLHEQYF.

This clonotype was seen repeatedly, ten times or more. The chain has TRBV12-3 or TRBV12-4 and TRBJ2-3; weak D call: TRBD1 (5 bases). The CDR3 length is 15 residues. Trimming cost V 8 bases and J 2 bases, with 17 bases left between them. The CDR3, as DNA: TGTGCCAGCGGTCAGGGCGCCTTAACCACAGATACGCAGTATTTT. This codes for CASGQGALTTDTQYF.

The gene calls are TRBV6-6 and TRBJ1-2; D perhaps matches TRBD1 (6 bases). The V gene lost 2 bases and the J gene lost 6 bases, with 13 bases spanning the gap. CDR1 and CDR2 from the germline V gene are MNHNY and SVGAGI (reference sequence). The CDR3 runs 14 residues. The CDR3 DNA sequence: TGTGCCAGCAGTTACGGGGGGGGCGCAGATGGCTACACCTTC. Encoded protein: CASSYGGGADGYTF.

The J gene is TRBJ1-1, the V gene TRBV4-1; D ambiguous. The V gene's germline CDR1 is MGHRA and CDR2 YSYEKL. Trimming removed 1 base at V and 0 bases at J, with 9 bases between. This CDR3 spans 15 amino acids. The CDR3 coding sequence is TGCGCCAGCAGCCAAGGAACTCTCATGAACACTGAAGCTTTCTTT. It yields the protein CASSQGTLMNTEAFF.

The rearrangement uses TRBV24-1 and TRBJ2-1; the match to TRBD2 covers 9 bases. Per germline, CDR1 KGHDR and CDR2 SFDVKD. This CDR3 contains 16 residues. J was trimmed by 3 bases and V by 5 bases; bases with no gene match: 7. The CDR3 loop is CATSGNSGGDYNEQFF. Here the CDR3 DNA reads TGTGCCACCAGTGGCAATAGCGGGGGAGACTACAATGAGCAGTTCTTC.

The chain couples TRBV7-2 to TRBJ2-1; 16 nucleotides agree with TRBD2. This CDR3 is built from 17 residues. Germline V gene data show CDR1 as SGHTA and CDR2 as FQGNSA. V dropped 1 base and J dropped 8; count of bases not matched to a gene: 5. The CDR3 region has the DNA TGTGCCAGCAGCTTAGAGGGACTAGCGGGGGGGCTTCATGAGCAGTTCTTC. Protein: CASSLEGLAGGLHEQFF.

This clonotype showed up many times. V is TRBV5-1 and J is TRBJ1-3; D is unclear. V was shortened by 1 base and J by 0 bases, with 14 bases between the two germline ends. The CDR3 is 17 residues long. The germline V gene encodes CDR1 SGHRS and CDR2 YFSETQ. CDR3 protein: CASSLNGDRSSGNTIYF. The CDR3 DNA sequence: TGCGCCAGCAGCTTGAATGGGGATCGCAGCTCTGGAAACACCATATATTTT.

Many counts were recorded for this clonotype. This chain joins TRBV5-6 and TRBJ2-3; D remains unclear. V was shortened by 3 bases and J by 2 bases, with 13 bases between the two germline ends. CDR1 SGHDT and CDR2 YYEEEE come from the germline V gene. The CDR3 length is 15 residues. CDR3 DNA: TGTGCCAGCAGCTCCAAGGCTCGGATCACAGATACGCAGTATTTT. Amino acid sequence: CASSSKARITDTQYF. The whole variable domain, filled in from reference TRBV5-6 and TRBJ2-3, reads DAGVTQSPTHLIKTRGQQVTLRCSPKSGHDTVSWYQQALGQGPQFIFQYYEEEERQRGNFPDRFSGHQFPNYSSELNVNALLLGDSALYLCASSSKARITDTQYFGPGTRLTVL.

The chain couples TRBV30 to TRBJ2-7; no clear D gene. The CDR3 is made up of 14 amino acids. V was trimmed by 0 bases and J by 2 bases, leaving 11 bases between them. CDR1 is GTSNPN, CDR2 SVGIG, per germline (reference sequence). CDR3 nucleotide sequence: TGTGCCTGGAGTGTGGGTCTGGGGACCTACGAGCAGTACTTC. The encoded protein is CAWSVGLGTYEQYF.

This clonotype occurred a few times. The chain carries TRBV20-1 and TRBJ2-7, with D perhaps TRBD1 (7 bases). The CDR3 extends over 15 amino acids. Deletions cut 0 bases from V and 5 bases from J, with 17 bases between. Germline V gene sequence: CDR1 DFQATT, CDR2 SNEGSKA (reference sequence). The CDR3 DNA reads TGCAGTGCTAGAGATAGTGACAGGGACTTCAACGAGCAGTACTTC. This sequence encodes CSARDSDRDFNEQYF.

J is TRBJ2-3 and V is TRBV5-1; 8 nucleotides agree with TRBD2. The CDR3 runs 16 residues. The germline gives CDR1 SGHRS, CDR2 YFSETQ. V was pared by 4 bases and J by 4 bases, with 11 bases of the junction left unmatched. The CDR3 DNA reads TGCGCCAGCAGCCCGCCGGGAGCGGGGGTTCCAGATACGCAGTATTTT. It codes for CASSPPGAGVPDTQYF.

This clonotype was observed many times. The chain uses TRBV29-1 and TRBJ2-7, with D perhaps TRBD1 (5 bases). Trimming removed 4 bases from V and 1 base from J, with 11 bases in between. CDR3 length: 13 residues. CDR1 and CDR2 (germline): SQVTM, ANQGSEA. In DNA, the CDR3 is TGCAGCGTTGTGAGATCAGGGTCCTACGAGCAGTACTTC. Its translation: CSVVRSGSYEQYF.